This T cell receptor beta chain originates from a study of blood T cell repertoires in COVID-19. Turning to the study itself: Sites in the United States, Italy and Spain provided acute and convalescent COVID-19 samples.

Authors' data handling: Amplification with reference gene primers provided the estimates of nucleated cell counts. Libraries were prepared by immunoSEQ multiplex PCR; TCRdb keeps only in-frame clonotypes and omits some of them. That table furnishes V, J and clone size, whereas the DNA furnished D and trimming. The sample records 130,000 to 150,000 clones, 84% being singletons. The germline CDR1 and CDR2 sequences are KGHSH and LQKENI. The V end lost 3 bases, the J end lost 4 bases, and 17 bases lay between the germline ends. The CDR3 length is 16 residues. In its sample, this clone was seen once. The chain combines TRBV18 with TRBJ2-3; TRBD1 might be the D (5 bases). This receptor was taken from a human donor in a cohort sampled during active COVID-19. The specimen was peripheral blood. The CDR3, as DNA: TGTGCCAGCTCACCGGGGCGGCTTTCCCGTTCAGATACGCAGTATTTT. Amino acid sequence: CASSPGRLSRSDTQYF.